A selection of T cell receptor beta chains follows, all from one sample in a study of shared clonotypes between healthy human individuals. The repertoire was sequenced with immunoSEQ multiplex PCR; TCRdb's copy has only in-frame clones and lacks some. The sample records 2 million to 2.5 million clones, roughly 95% being singletons. Sequencing input: naive CD4+ T cells sorted from blood. These receptors all come from a man aged 18 to 30 in good health. The CDR3 runs from the conserved cysteine through the conserved F or W. A D gene is named only where the DNA matches it firmly. The size field is filled for only some rows; it gives once, few, many or a size class.

size	V	J	D	DNA	CDR3
few	TRBV27	TRBJ1-6	-	TGTGCCAGCAGTGGGTCACCCCTCCACTTT	CASSGSPLHF
-	TRBV4-3	TRBJ1-4	-	TGCGCCAGCAGCCAAGATGATACAGGGCGGGCAAAACTGTTTTTT	CASSQDDTGRAKLFF
-	TRBV28	TRBJ1-5	TRBD1	TGTGCCAGCAATGAACAGGGGGGGTACAATCAGCCCCAGCATTTT	CASNEQGGYNQPQHF
-	TRBV18	TRBJ2-7	-	TGTGCCAGCTCACCCGGGCGGCGTTTCTACGAGCAGTACTTC	CASSPGRRFYEQYF
once	TRBV6-6	TRBJ1-5	-	TGTGCCAGCAGACCAGACCAAAATAGCAATCAGCCCCAGCATTTT	CASRPDQNSNQPQHF
-	TRBV2	TRBJ2-5	-	TGTGCCAGCAGGTCCCTTAGCGGTATGAGGGAGACCCAGTACTTC	CASRSLSGMRETQYF
-	TRBV2	TRBJ1-1	-	TGTGCCAGCAGATTAGCAGGGTCCACTGAAGCTTTCTTT	CASRLAGSTEAFF
-	TRBV10-3	TRBJ2-7	-	TGTGCCACCGGGGGAAGCTCCTACGAGCAGTACTTC	CATGGSSYEQYF
-	TRBV5-1	TRBJ2-3	-	TGCGCCAGCAGCACCAGACTAGGTGCAGATACGCAGTATTTT	CASSTRLGADTQYF
-	TRBV6-1	TRBJ2-2	-	TGTGCCAGCAGACCCCAGGGAACCGGGGAGCTGTTTTTT	CASRPQGTGELFF
-	TRBV9	TRBJ2-3	-	TGTGCCAGCAGTCTTAGCGGTTCTAGCACAGATACGCAGTATTTT	CASSLSGSSTDTQYF
once	TRBV11-1	TRBJ1-1	-	TGTGCCAGCAGCTACGTGACAGTGAACACTGAAGCTTTCTTT	CASSYVTVNTEAFF